Below, 30 T cell receptor beta chains from the same sample are listed, as sequenced in a study of lymphopenia after photon versus proton radiotherapy. TCRdb's table, derived via immunoSEQ multiplex PCR, lists solely in-frame clones and lacks some. The sample lists 43,000 or so clones; roughly 87% were seen once. Source: peripheral blood, taken from a patient treated with photon-based radiotherapy. All receptors derive from a man in his forties with gastric cancer.

The rearrangement links TRBV6-5 to TRBJ2-1; no clear D gene. The V end lost 2 bases, the J end lost 8 bases, and 10 bases lay between the germline ends. The CDR3 consists of 13 residues. Germline V gene lookup returns CDR1 MNHEY and CDR2 SVGAGI. CDR3 sequence (DNA): TGTGCCAGCAGTTACCAAGAGTGGGATGAGCAGTTCTTC. Translated, it gives CASSYQEWDEQFF.

This chain joins TRBV18 and TRBJ1-1, with D perhaps matching TRBD1 (5 bases). The germline V gene has CDR1 KGHSH and CDR2 LQKENI. V dropped 4 bases and J dropped 6 bases, with 27 bases sitting between them. The CDR3 covers 18 residues. The CDR3 protein is CASSHGEWGHPEAAEAFF. The CDR3 region has the DNA TGTGCCAGCTCACACGGGGAGTGGGGCCATCCGGAAGCGGCTGAAGCTTTCTTT. The whole variable domain, remainder taken from reference TRBV18 and TRBJ1-1, is NAGVMQNPRHLVRRRGQEARLRCSPMKGHSHVYWYRQLPEEGLKFMVYLQKENIIDESGMPKERFSAEFPKEGPSILRIQQVVRGDSAAYFCASSHGEWGHPEAAEAFFGQGTRLTVV.

This clone occurred a few times. This sequence joins TRBV27 and TRBJ1-5; unclear D gene. There are 11 residues in the CDR3. Germline loops: CDR1 MNHEY, CDR2 SMNVEV (reference sequence). V was trimmed by 0 bases and J by 6 bases, leaving 0 bases between them. In nucleotides, the CDR3 is TGTGCCAGCAGTTTATCTCAGCCCCAGCATTTT. Its protein product is CASSLSQPQHF.

The chain links TRBV6-6 to TRBJ2-2, with D unresolved. The CDR3 has 13 residues. Trimming pared 5 bases from V and 6 bases from J, leaving 10 bases between. Germline V gene data show CDR1 as MNHNY and CDR2 as SVGAGI (reference sequence). The CDR3 is CASSPQGPGELFF. As DNA, the CDR3 is TGTGCCAGCAGTCCCCAAGGACCCGGGGAGCTGTTTTTT.

The chain couples TRBV28 to TRBJ2-7; 11 bases align to TRBD1. V gave up 1 base and J gave up 0 bases; unmatched junction bases: 2. CDR3 size: 16 residues. Germline loops: CDR1 MDHEN, CDR2 SYDVKM. This CDR3 is CASSLFGQGASYEQYF. CDR3 nucleotides: TGTGCCAGCAGTTTATTCGGACAGGGGGCCTCCTACGAGCAGTACTTC.

The chain couples TRBV27 to TRBJ2-7; a weak D match, TRBD1 (6 bases). This CDR3 contains 13 residues. V was pared by 3 bases and J by 0 bases, with 6 bases between. Germline V lookup: CDR1 MNHEY, CDR2 SMNVEV (reference sequence). The CDR3 protein is CASSLGASYEQYF. CDR3 DNA: TGTGCCAGCAGTTTGGGGGCCTCCTACGAGCAGTACTTC.

The chain uses TRBV6-6 and TRBJ1-1; TRBD1 matches 9 bases. The CDR3 length is 16 residues. With V trimmed by 2 bases and J by 3 bases, 7 bases remained unmatched. Germline values: CDR1 MNHNY, CDR2 SVGAGI (reference sequence). The CDR3 sequence is CASSYTGQGSHTEAFF. As DNA, the CDR3 is TGTGCCAGCAGTTACACGGGACAGGGAAGCCACACTGAAGCTTTCTTT.

The chain combines TRBV9 with TRBJ2-3, with D unresolved. Germline V gene lookup returns CDR1 SGDLS and CDR2 YYNGEE. The CDR3 loop spans 12 amino acids. V shed 4 bases and J shed 3 bases, with 6 bases lying between them. CDR3 in DNA: TGTGCCAGCAGCCCTATGACAGATACGCAGTATTTT. It specifies CASSPMTDTQYF.

The rearrangement links TRBV6-5 to TRBJ1-6; the D gene is possibly TRBD1 (6 bases). Germline CDR1 is MNHEY and CDR2 is SVGAGI. V was cut by 6 bases and J by 7 bases, with 16 bases left in between. The CDR3 contains 15 residues. This CDR3 is CASRPTGSGNSPLHF. CDR3 sequence (DNA): TGTGCCAGCAGACCAACAGGGTCTGGCAATTCACCCCTCCACTTT.

The V call is TRBV5-1, the J call TRBJ1-2; D is unresolved. Trimming removed 0 bases from V and 3 bases from J, with 9 bases in between. The CDR3 runs 14 residues. The germline V gene has CDR1 SGHRS and CDR2 YFSETQ. The CDR3 sequence is CASSLGQVDYGYTF. In DNA form, the CDR3 reads TGCGCCAGCAGCTTGGGGCAGGTGGACTATGGCTACACCTTC.

This CDR3 reads CASSQGAGGGLWVEQFF. CDR3 coding DNA: TGCGCCAGCAGCCAAGGGGCAGGGGGCGGTCTCTGGGTTGAGCAGTTCTTC. V and J are TRBV4-1 and TRBJ2-1; 8 bases agree with TRBD1. CDR1 is MGHRA and CDR2 is YSYEKL in the germline V gene. The junction had 14 bases not matched to a gene; V was cut back by 1 base and J by 9 bases. This CDR3 region has 17 residues.

The V gene is TRBV18, the J gene TRBJ2-1, with D unresolved. The CDR3 is made up of 13 amino acids. Germline V lookup: CDR1 KGHSH, CDR2 LQKENI. Trimming left V 3 bases short and J 7 bases short, with 10 bases between. The CDR3 region has the DNA TGTGCCAGCTCACCCGGCCAGGAGAATGAGCAGTTCTTC. It codes for CASSPGQENEQFF.

CDR3 DNA: TGTGCCAGCAGTTCCGGGACAGGGGCCCTCGGGGGTGGCTACACCTTC. Protein product: CASSSGTGALGGGYTF. The rearrangement links TRBV2 to TRBJ1-2; 10 bases fit TRBD1. V was clipped by 5 bases and J by 7 bases; unmatched bases: 13. Germline values: CDR1 SNHLY, CDR2 FYNNEI. The CDR3 is made up of 16 amino acids.

The V and J genes are TRBV4-3 and TRBJ1-1; D is undetermined. This CDR3 contains 14 residues. The germline gives CDR1 LGHNA, CDR2 YSLEER. V lost 0 bases and J 1 base, leaving 6 bases between the germline ends. The CDR3 loop is CASSQDFANTEAFF. Written as DNA, the CDR3 is TGCGCCAGCAGCCAAGATTTCGCGAACACTGAAGCTTTCTTT.

The chain carries TRBV12-5 and TRBJ1-6; TRBD1 might be the D (6 bases). The germline V gene has CDR1 LGHNT and CDR2 FRNRAP. The CDR3 consists of 16 residues. Trimming stripped 2 bases from V and 6 bases from J, with 14 bases between. The DNA for the CDR3 is TGTGCTAGTGGTTTGCACCGGCCGGGGGCTAATTCACCCCTCCACTTT. Protein sequence: CASGLHRPGANSPLHF.

The J gene is TRBJ2-1, the V gene TRBV7-6; the match to TRBD2 covers 9 bases. Germline loops: CDR1 SGHVS, CDR2 FNYEAQ. V was clipped by 4 bases and J by 8 bases; unmatched bases: 9. This CDR3 has 15 amino acids. The CDR3 nucleotides read TGTGCCAGCAGCTCAGGGCGGGGGGGCCGCGATGAGCAGTTCTTC. It is translated as CASSSGRGGRDEQFF.

This rearrangement joins TRBV9 to TRBJ2-3; D ambiguous. Germline-derived CDR1 and CDR2 are SGDLS and YYNGEE. Trimming pared 0 bases from V and 4 bases from J, leaving 12 bases between. The CDR3 sequence is 15 residues long. CDR3: CASSVDPLPSDTQYF. The CDR3 DNA follows: TGTGCCAGCAGCGTAGACCCTTTACCCTCAGATACGCAGTATTTT.

The V gene is TRBV9, the J gene TRBJ1-1, with TRBD1 as a possible D gene (6 bases). The CDR3 is 14 amino acids. V dropped 3 bases and J dropped 3 bases, with 12 bases sitting between them. Germline CDR1 reads SGDLS; CDR2 reads YYNGEE. In DNA, the CDR3 is TGTGCCAGCAGCGCGCGGGACACCTACACTGAAGCTTTCTTT. It yields the protein CASSARDTYTEAFF.

The chain couples TRBV5-4 to TRBJ2-3; D gene ambiguous. V lost 0 bases and J lost 0, with 8 bases in between. The length of the CDR3 is 15 residues. CDR1 is SGHNT, CDR2 YYREEE, per germline (reference sequence). For the CDR3, the DNA is TGTGCCAGCAGCTTGGATTTGGCCAGCACAGATACGCAGTATTTT. It is translated as CASSLDLASTDTQYF. Full variable domain (outside the CDR3, taken from reference TRBV5-4 and TRBJ2-3): ETGVTQSPTHLIKTRGQQVTLRCSSQSGHNTVSWYQQALGQGPQFIFQYYREEENGRGNFPPRFSGLQFPNYSSELNVNALELDDSALYLCASSLDLASTDTQYFGPGTRLTVL.

J is TRBJ1-5 and V is TRBV30; D gene uncertain. There are 13 residues in the CDR3. Germline V gene data show CDR1 as GTSNPN and CDR2 as SVGIG (reference sequence). Trimming took off 1 base at V and 5 bases at J, with 9 bases between the two ends. The CDR3: CAWSGSGDQPQHF. The CDR3 DNA follows: TGTGCCTGGAGTGGATCAGGAGATCAGCCCCAGCATTTT.

This sequence joins TRBV9 and TRBJ2-3, with 11 nucleotides matching TRBD1. Per germline, CDR1 SGDLS and CDR2 YYNGEE. V was clipped by 3 bases and J by 6 bases; unmatched bases: 3. This CDR3 comprises 14 residues. This CDR3 is CASSAGQGADTQYF. DNA of the CDR3: TGTGCCAGCAGCGCCGGACAGGGGGCGGATACGCAGTATTTT. Drawing the rest from reference TRBV9 and TRBJ2-3, the complete variable domain is DSGVTQTPKHLITATGQRVTLRCSPRSGDLSVYWYQQSLDQGLQFLIQYYNGEERAKGNILERFSAQQFPDLHSELNLSSLELGDSALYFCASSAGQGADTQYFGPGTRLTVL.

Remarks on this clone: A junction boundary mismatches the germline segment, possibly from a read error. V is TRBV6-5 and J is TRBJ2-5, with D possibly matching TRBD2 (6 bases). The CDR3 consists of 11 residues. CDR1 is MNHEY, CDR2 SVGAGI, per germline. This CDR3 is CASTLAGRYHF. CDR3 nucleotide sequence: TGTGCCAGCACCCTCGCGGGGCGGTATCACTTC.

The chain carries TRBV18 and TRBJ1-1; unclear D gene. The V gene's germline CDR1 is KGHSH and CDR2 LQKENI. V gave up 0 bases and J gave up 1 base, with 6 bases separating them. The CDR3 covers 14 residues. The CDR3: CASSPPAGNTEAFF. As DNA, the CDR3 is TGTGCCAGCTCACCACCGGCAGGGAACACTGAAGCTTTCTTT.

The rearrangement uses TRBV11-2 and TRBJ2-3, with 8 bases that match TRBD2. The CDR3 has 14 amino acids. Trimming cost V 5 bases and J 0 bases; bases outside gene matches: 1. The germline V gene has CDR1 SGHAT and CDR2 FQNNGV. As DNA, the CDR3 is TGTGCCAGCAGCCCGGGGGGGAGCACAGATACGCAGTATTTT. Translating it yields CASSPGGSTDTQYF.

This clone has just one count. The chain recombines TRBV6-5 with TRBJ1-3, with D unresolved. Trimming took 4 bases from V and 0 from J, leaving 13 bases between them. Looked up from germline, CDR1 is MNHEY and CDR2 is SVGAGI. This CDR3 has 16 residues. The CDR3 DNA is TGTGCCAGCAGTTCCCACGACCCCGGCTCTGGAAACACCATATATTTT. Protein sequence: CASSSHDPGSGNTIYF.

This clone was counted a few times. J is TRBJ1-1 and V is TRBV14, with 7 bases that match TRBD1. Losses at the gene ends were 0 bases for V and 6 bases for J; bases not matched to a gene: 10. CDR1 is SGHDN, CDR2 FVKESK, per germline. The CDR3 sequence is 16 residues long. The CDR3 DNA sequence: TGTGCCAGCAGCCAAGATTTCCTTGGGGACAGCCCTGAAGCTTTCTTT. Protein sequence: CASSQDFLGDSPEAFF. Together with reference TRBV14 and TRBJ1-1, the CDR3 gives the full variable domain: EAGVTQFPSHSVIEKGQTVTLRCDPISGHDNLYWYRRVMGKEIKFLLHFVKESKQDESGMPNNRFLAERTGGTYSTLKVQPAELEDSGVYFCASSQDFLGDSPEAFFGQGTRLTVV.

This clone was counted between two and nine times. The V call is TRBV4-3, the J call TRBJ1-2; D might be TRBD1 (5 bases). This CDR3 has 13 amino acids. The germline gives CDR1 LGHNA, CDR2 YSLEER. Trimming pared 3 bases from V and 8 bases from J, leaving 13 bases between. CDR3 amino acids: CASSQVEGSGYTF. The CDR3, as DNA: TGCGCCAGCAGCCAGGTAGAGGGGTCCGGCTACACCTTC.

The chain uses TRBV12-5 and TRBJ1-3; 7 positions match TRBD1. There are 17 residues in the CDR3. Losses at the gene ends were 5 bases for V and 0 bases for J; bases not matched to a gene: 10. Germline CDR1 and CDR2: LGHNT and FRNRAP. The CDR3 loop is CASGPTLGQSSGNTIYF. The CDR3 region has the DNA TGTGCTAGTGGTCCAACCCTGGGACAGAGCTCTGGAAACACCATATATTTT.

The chain couples TRBV19 to TRBJ1-3, with a possible D match to TRBD1 (5 bases). In germline, CDR1 is LNHDA, CDR2 SQIVND (reference sequence). CDR3 length equals 15 residues. V lost 9 bases and J lost 4, with 19 bases in between. The CDR3 here is CASLHSSGRGNTIYF. The CDR3 DNA sequence: TGTGCCAGCCTACATAGTTCAGGGAGAGGAAACACCATATATTTT.

In its sample, this clone was seen once. This sequence joins TRBV7-9 and TRBJ2-3, with TRBD1 matching over 10 bases. CDR1 and CDR2 from the germline V gene are SEHNR and FQNEAQ (reference sequence). The CDR3 loop spans 14 amino acids. J gave up 6 bases and V 5 bases, and 5 bases lay outside the gene matches. CDR3 protein: CASSLRTGGDTQYF. The CDR3 DNA reads as TGTGCCAGCAGCCTTCGGACAGGGGGGGATACGCAGTATTTT.